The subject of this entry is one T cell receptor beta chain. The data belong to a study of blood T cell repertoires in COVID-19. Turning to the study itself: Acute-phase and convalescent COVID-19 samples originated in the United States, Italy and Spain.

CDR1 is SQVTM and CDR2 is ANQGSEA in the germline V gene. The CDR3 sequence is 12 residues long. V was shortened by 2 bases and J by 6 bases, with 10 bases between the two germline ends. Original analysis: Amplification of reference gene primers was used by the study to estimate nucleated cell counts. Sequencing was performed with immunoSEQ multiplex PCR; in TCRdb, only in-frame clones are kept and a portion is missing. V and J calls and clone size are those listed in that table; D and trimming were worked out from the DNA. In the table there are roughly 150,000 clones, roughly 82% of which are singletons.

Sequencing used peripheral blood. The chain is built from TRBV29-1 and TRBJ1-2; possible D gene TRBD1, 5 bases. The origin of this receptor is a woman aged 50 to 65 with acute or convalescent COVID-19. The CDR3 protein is CSVERGGNGYTF. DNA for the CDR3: TGCAGCGTTGAAAGGGGTGGAAATGGCTACACCTTC.